The next 12 T cell receptor beta chains were all read from a single sample in a study of T cells in Graves' hyperthyroidism and ophthalmopathy. RNA transcripts served as the template for amplifying TCR beta CDR3 regions. HTBI primers were employed in a first-round RT-PCR of the TCR CDR3. TCRdb called the multiplex PCR reads again in MiXCR, with one record for every CDR3 protein. The table lists approximately 870,000 distinct CDR3 sequences, roughly 40% of them singletons, with around 9.3% in the top ten. Specimen: blood. These receptors all stem from a young man with Graves' hyperthyroidism.

A few counts support this clonotype. The chain couples TRBV11-2 to TRBJ2-2; D gene uncertain. The CDR3 has 12 residues. V was shortened by 6 bases and J by 8 bases, with 10 bases between the two germline ends. Germline assignment: CDR1 SGHAT and CDR2 FQNNGV. CDR3 sequence reads: CASSHESGELFF. The CDR3 nucleotides read TGTGCCAGCAGTCACGAATCGGGGGAGCTGTTTTTT.

The chain uses TRBV5-1 and TRBJ1-1, with 7 bases identical to TRBD1. The trim removed 4 bases at V and 5 bases at J, leaving 14 bases unmatched. The CDR3 runs to 16 residues. The V gene's germline CDR1 is SGHRS and CDR2 YFSETQ. Written as DNA, the CDR3 is TGCGCCAGCAGCCAAGCCAGGGGGTTTGAGAAGACTGAAGCTTTCTTT. It encodes CASSQARGFEKTEAFF.

The chain links TRBV4-1 to TRBJ1-1, with 8 bases that match TRBD1. Germline V lookup: CDR1 MGHRA, CDR2 YSYEKL. J lost 6 bases, V lost 4 bases, and 13 bases had no gene match. The CDR3 has 16 residues. The CDR3, as DNA: TGCGCCAGCAGCCCACAACCCCAGACAGGGGAGGCTGAAGCTTTCTTT. The encoded protein is CASSPQPQTGEAEAFF.

In this sample, this clonotype turned up a few times. The chain combines TRBV12-3 or TRBV12-4 with TRBJ1-6; the D is unclear. CDR3 size: 12 residues. V dropped 6 bases and J dropped 10 bases, with 10 bases sitting between them. The CDR3 is CASRSNESPLHF. CDR3 sequence (DNA): TGTGCCAGCAGATCAAACGAGTCACCCCTCCACTTT.

The chain couples TRBV7-2 to TRBJ2-5, with 12 bases identical to TRBD2. CDR3 length: 18 amino acids. CDR1 and CDR2 from the germline V gene are SGHTA and FQGNSA. Losses at the gene ends were 1 base for V and 2 bases for J; bases not matched to a gene: 8. The CDR3 DNA reads TGTGCCAGCAGCTTAGACCTAACACTAGCGGGAGGACAAGAGACCCAGTACTTC. This sequence encodes CASSLDLTLAGGQETQYF.

This clonotype was recorded a few times. The genes are TRBV2 and TRBJ2-7; the match to TRBD1 covers 7 bases. Trimming removed 7 bases from V and 4 bases from J; junction bases left unmatched: 10. The germline CDR1 and CDR2 sequences are SNHLY and FYNNEI. The CDR3 is made up of 14 amino acids. CDR3 in DNA: TGTGCCAGCATGGAGAACAGGGGAGTTTACGAGCAGTACTTC. Amino acid sequence: CASMENRGVYEQYF. The whole variable domain, filled in from reference TRBV2 and TRBJ2-7, reads EPEVTQTPSHQVTQMGQEVILRCVPISNHLYFYWYRQILGQKVEFLVSFYNNEISEKSEIFDDQFSVERPDGSNFTLKIRSTKLEDSAMYFCASMENRGVYEQYFGPGTRLTVT.

CDR3 DNA: TGTGCCAGTAGTATCCGTGGGGGCGCTATTACCAATCAGCCCCAGCATTTT. This sequence encodes CASSIRGGAITNQPQHF. The chain employs TRBV19 and TRBJ1-5; possibly TRBD1 for D (6 bases). This CDR3 contains 17 residues. V shed 3 bases and J shed 3 bases, with 18 bases lying between them. The germline V gene has CDR1 LNHDA and CDR2 SQIVND (reference sequence).

This clonotype was picked up many times. The rearrangement uses TRBV9 and TRBJ2-7; D remains unclear. Trimming took 4 bases from V and 1 from J, leaving 12 bases between them. CDR1 and CDR2 from the germline V gene are SGDLS and YYNGEE. This CDR3 is built from 14 residues. CDR3 nucleotide sequence: TGTGCCAGCAGCCCTACGGGCTATTCCTACGAGCAGTACTTC. Translation gives CASSPTGYSYEQYF.

This clonotype was detected a few times. The chain couples TRBV20-1 to TRBJ1-5; TRBD1 is a possible D gene (5 bases). Germline assignment: CDR1 DFQATT and CDR2 SNEGSKA (reference sequence). The CDR3 has 14 residues. Trimming took 6 bases from V and 6 from J, leaving 18 bases between them. DNA for the CDR3: TGCAGTGCCGGGGGGTCCAGGGCGGCTCAGCCCCAGCATTTT. Its protein is CSAGGSRAAQPQHF.

This clonotype has at least ten counts. The chain is built from TRBV7-9 and TRBJ1-4, with no clear D. The germline CDR1 and CDR2 sequences are SEHNR and FQNEAQ (reference sequence). The CDR3 sequence is 16 residues long. V was pared by 5 bases and J by 11 bases, with 24 bases between. CDR3 protein: CASSPRSLEGVGKLFF. In nucleotides, the CDR3 is TGTGCCAGCAGCCCAAGAAGTCTAGAGGGCGTTGGTAAACTGTTTTTT.

This clonotype was observed a handful of times. V and J are TRBV12-3 or TRBV12-4 and TRBJ1-2, with D maybe TRBD1 (6 bases). Trimming removed 3 bases at V and 8 bases at J, with 13 bases between. The length of the CDR3 is 13 residues. Here the CDR3 reads CASSFWAGDGYTF. The CDR3 nucleotides read TGTGCCAGCAGTTTTTGGGCAGGGGACGGCTACACCTTC.

V is TRBV6-1 and J is TRBJ1-5; D gene unclear. Trimming removed 5 bases from V and 4 bases from J, with 12 bases in between. The CDR3 runs to 14 residues. The germline V gene has CDR1 MNHNS and CDR2 SASEGT. This CDR3 reads CASSYSLRNQPQHF. In DNA, the CDR3 is TGTGCCAGCAGTTACTCCCTCAGGAATCAGCCCCAGCATTTT.